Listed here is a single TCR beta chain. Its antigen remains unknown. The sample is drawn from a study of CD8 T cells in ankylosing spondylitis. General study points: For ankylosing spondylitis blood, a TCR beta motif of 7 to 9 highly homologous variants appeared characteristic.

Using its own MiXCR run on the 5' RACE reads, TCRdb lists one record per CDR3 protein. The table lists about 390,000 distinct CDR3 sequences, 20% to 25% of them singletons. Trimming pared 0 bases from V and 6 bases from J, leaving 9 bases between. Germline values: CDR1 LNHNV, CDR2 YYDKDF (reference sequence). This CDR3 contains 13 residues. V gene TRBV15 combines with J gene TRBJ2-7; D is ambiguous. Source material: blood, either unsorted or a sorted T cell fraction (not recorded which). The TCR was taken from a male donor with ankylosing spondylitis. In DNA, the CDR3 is TGTGCCACCAGCAGAGACTACCGAACCGAGCAGTACTTC. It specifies CATSRDYRTEQYF.